The 9 T cell receptor beta chains below all came from one sample that was sequenced in a study of blood T cell repertoires in COVID-19. This table comes from immunoSEQ multiplex PCR, and its TCRdb copy is limited to in-frame clones, with some not included. The sample carries 200,000 or so clones, less than 90% recorded once. The sample comprised peripheral blood. All receptors come from a man in his 70s with active or convalescent COVID-19.

V is TRBV15 and J is TRBJ1-2; D perhaps matches TRBD1 (6 bases). V lost 0 bases and J lost 4, with 12 bases in between. The CDR3 sequence is 15 residues long. Per germline, CDR1 LNHNV and CDR2 YYDKDF (reference sequence). DNA for the CDR3: TGTGCCACCAGCAGAGATCGGGTAGGGGGCTATGGCTACACCTTC. This gives the protein CATSRDRVGGYGYTF. Together with reference TRBV15 and TRBJ1-2, the CDR3 gives the full variable domain: DAMVIQNPRYQVTQFGKPVTLSCSQTLNHNVMYWYQQKSSQAPKLLFHYYDKDFNNEADTPDNFQSRRPNTSFCFLDIRSPGLGDTAMYLCATSRDRVGGYGYTFGSGTRLTVV.

The J gene is TRBJ1-2, the V gene TRBV5-6, with TRBD1 as a possible D gene (5 bases). This CDR3 region has 15 residues. V shed 4 bases and J shed 3 bases, with 16 bases lying between them. Germline V gives CDR1 SGHDT, CDR2 YYEEEE. The CDR3 loop reads CASSRRTLLDYGYTF. The CDR3 DNA is TGTGCCAGCAGCCGACGGACACTCCTTGACTATGGCTACACCTTC. Filled out from reference TRBV5-6 and TRBJ1-2, the complete variable domain reads DAGVTQSPTHLIKTRGQQVTLRCSPKSGHDTVSWYQQALGQGPQFIFQYYEEEERQRGNFPDRFSGHQFPNYSSELNVNALLLGDSALYLCASSRRTLLDYGYTFGSGTRLTVV.

The chain links TRBV28 to TRBJ1-5, with TRBD1 identical over 10 bases. After removal of 2 bases from V and 6 bases from J, the junction contained 4 bases not matched to a gene. This CDR3 is 15 amino acids long. Germline CDR1 is MDHEN and CDR2 is SYDVKM. CDR3 protein: CASSLRGQGGQPQHF. Here the CDR3 DNA reads TGTGCCAGCAGTTTAAGAGGACAGGGGGGTCAGCCCCAGCATTTT.

This rearrangement joins TRBV6-5 to TRBJ1-1; 9 bases are shared with TRBD1. The V and J ends lost 6 bases and 6 bases, in that order; junction bases with no gene match: 8. This CDR3 has 14 amino acids. Looked up from germline, CDR1 is MNHEY and CDR2 is SVGAGI. CDR3 DNA sequence: TGTGCCAGCAGCCGACAGGGGGGCGCGGCTGAAGCTTTCTTT. Translation gives CASSRQGGAAEAFF.

This chain uses TRBV16 with TRBJ1-2, with D perhaps matching TRBD1 (6 bases). From germline, CDR1 is KGHSY and CDR2 FQNENV. The CDR3 spans 15 residues. The V gene lost 2 bases and the J gene lost 3 bases, with 13 bases spanning the gap. The CDR3 DNA reads as TGTGCCAGCAGCCAAACCAACAGGGTTGACTATGGCTACACCTTC. Translating gives CASSQTNRVDYGYTF.

The chain uses TRBV19 and TRBJ2-3; 9 nucleotides agree with TRBD1. Germline V gene sequence: CDR1 LNHDA, CDR2 SQIVND (reference sequence). The V segment lost 0 bases and the J segment 3 bases; nucleotides outside the gene matches: 7. The CDR3 has 17 amino acids. The CDR3 sequence is CASSIDAGTGRTDTQYF. The CDR3, as DNA: TGTGCCAGTAGTATAGATGCCGGGACAGGGAGAACAGATACGCAGTATTTT. Combining the CDR3 with reference TRBV19 and TRBJ2-3 gives the whole variable domain DGGITQSPKYLFRKEGQNVTLSCEQNLNHDAMYWYRQDPGQGLRLIYYSQIVNDFQKGDIAEGYSVSREKKESFPLTVTSAQKNPTAFYLCASSIDAGTGRTDTQYFGPGTRLTVL.

The chain is built from TRBV5-6 and TRBJ1-1, with 9 bases lining up with TRBD1. V was clipped by 0 bases and J by 3 bases; unmatched bases: 9. Germline-derived CDR1 and CDR2 are SGHDT and YYEEEE. CDR3 size: 17 residues. In DNA, the CDR3 is TGTGCCAGCAGCTTGGCCCCGGGACAGGGCTTGGACACTGAAGCTTTCTTT. This sequence encodes CASSLAPGQGLDTEAFF.

This chain links TRBV6-2 or TRBV6-3 with TRBJ2-3, with 9 positions matching TRBD2. There are 16 residues in the CDR3. V lost 6 bases and J lost 2; bases outside the gene matches: 9. Germline CDR1 reads MNHEY; CDR2 reads SVGEGT. The CDR3 spells CASSPRLAGLTDTQYF. CDR3 DNA sequence: TGTGCCAGCAGCCCTCGGCTAGCGGGGCTCACAGATACGCAGTATTTT.

The V call is TRBV10-3, the J call TRBJ2-7; maybe TRBD2 (6 bases). Per the germline V gene, CDR1 is ENHRY and CDR2 is SYGVKD. V lost 2 bases and J lost 5, with 13 bases in between. This CDR3 contains 14 residues. CDR3 nucleotides: TGTGCCATCAGTGAGGGGGGGACGCCACACGAGCAGTACTTC. Translating gives CAISEGGTPHEQYF.